This T cell receptor (beta chain) was recovered during a study of blood T cell repertoires in COVID-19. Across the study: The samples span acute and convalescent COVID-19 from the United States, Italy and Spain. PBMCs, B-cell-depleted T cells, or T cells were the source of the cDNA or gDNA that made up the material.

V was trimmed by 6 bases and J by 2 bases, leaving 13 bases between them. CDR3 length: 14 amino acids. Per germline, CDR1 LNHDA and CDR2 SQIVND (reference sequence). Per the original data handling: Estimation of nucleated cell counts relied on the amplification of reference gene primers. Method: immunoSEQ multiplex PCR; TCRdb's copy keeps in-frame clones and lacks some. V and J calls and clone size are given by that table; D and trimming were obtained from the DNA. The sample contains 80,000 to 95,000 clones, 86% of which appear only once. This chain links TRBV19 with TRBJ2-5; TRBD1 might be the D (5 bases). Material: peripheral blood. The sequence derives from a woman older than 75 in a cohort sampled during active or convalescent COVID-19. The CDR3 DNA follows: TGTGCCAGTAGCTCAGGGTGGGGACAAGAGACCCAGTACTTC. Translating it yields CASSSGWGQETQYF.